The 14 T cell receptor beta chains in this list originate from one sample, sequenced in a study of T cell responses to AZD1222 COVID-19 vaccine. This table comes from immunoSEQ multiplex PCR, and its TCRdb copy is limited to in-frame clones, with some not included. This table has about 120,000 clones, roughly 88% appearing once. Here the sequenced sample was peripheral blood, taken on day 0 of AZD1222 vaccination. These receptors originate from an adult in good health.

J is TRBJ2-2 and V is TRBV18; 7 nucleotides line up with TRBD2. Germline CDR1 and CDR2: KGHSH and LQKENI. The CDR3 runs to 13 residues. The V segment lost 6 bases and the J segment 6 bases; nucleotides outside the gene matches: 4. Here the CDR3 reads CASSQTSSGELFF. The CDR3 nucleotides are TGTGCCAGCTCCCAGACTAGCTCCGGGGAGCTGTTTTTT.

The gene calls are TRBV3-1 (or the pseudogene TRBV3-2) and TRBJ1-1, with TRBD1 as a possible D gene (6 bases). This CDR3 region has 14 residues. The V and J ends lost 4 bases and 4 bases respectively, with 13 bases between them. Germline V gives CDR1 LGHDT, CDR2 YNNKEL (reference sequence). The CDR3 DNA reads as TGTGCCAGCAGCCCCGGAGACAGGCGCACTGAAGCTTTCTTT. Its protein product is CASSPGDRRTEAFF.

CDR3 sequence: CASSYSNFLREAFF. In nucleotides, the CDR3 is TGTGCCAGCAGTTACTCGAATTTCCTGAGGGAAGCTTTCTTT. The chain uses TRBV6-5 and TRBJ1-1, with D uncertain. The CDR3 length is 14 residues. From germline, CDR1 is MNHEY and CDR2 SVGAGI. The germline V and J ends were trimmed by 0 bases and 8 bases, with 13 bases remaining between them.

The chain carries TRBV5-1 and TRBJ2-7, with 14 bases lining up with TRBD2. Germline CDR1 is SGHRS and CDR2 is YFSETQ. V was clipped by 4 bases and J by 2 bases; unmatched bases: 2. This CDR3 has 15 residues. CDR3 bases: TGCGCCAGCAGCGAGGGACTAGCGGGGGCCTACGAGCAGTACTTC. Residues: CASSEGLAGAYEQYF.

This clone is a singleton in its sample. The chain links TRBV25-1 to TRBJ1-6; tentatively, D is TRBD1 (5 bases). The CDR3 runs to 14 residues. Germline CDR1 reads MGHDK; CDR2 reads SYGVNS. The germline V and J ends were trimmed by 1 base and 12 bases, with 13 bases remaining between them. The DNA of the CDR3 is TGTGCCAGCAGTGAATCGGGACGCCTGGGACCCCTCCACTTT. Protein: CASSESGRLGPLHF.

This rearrangement joins TRBV19 to TRBJ2-3; D is undetermined. The V and J ends lost 5 bases and 6 bases respectively, with 12 bases between them. CDR1 LNHDA and CDR2 SQIVND come from the germline V gene (reference sequence). The CDR3 loop spans 13 amino acids. This chain's CDR3 is CASSDRTGDTQYF. DNA of the CDR3: TGTGCCAGTAGTGACCGAACCGGGGATACGCAGTATTTT.

J is TRBJ1-3 and V is TRBV11-2; D ambiguous. The CDR3 sequence is 15 residues long. Germline V CDR1 and CDR2: SGHAT, FQNNGV. V shed 5 bases and J shed 0 bases, with 11 bases lying between them. CDR3 sequence (DNA): TGTGCCAGCAGCCATCGGTGGGACTCTGGAAACACCATATATTTT. It encodes CASSHRWDSGNTIYF.

The J gene is TRBJ2-3, the V gene TRBV27; D may match TRBD1 or TRBD2 (6 bases each). The CDR3 consists of 15 residues. V lost 7 bases to trimming and J lost 6 bases, with 20 bases between them. In germline, CDR1 is MNHEY, CDR2 SMNVEV (reference sequence). CDR3 in amino acids: CASTKWGAQEDTQYF. The CDR3 region has the DNA TGTGCCAGCACCAAATGGGGGGCGCAGGAGGATACGCAGTATTTT.

The genes are TRBV4-1 and TRBJ1-1; 9 nucleotides line up with TRBD1. This CDR3 contains 16 residues. Trimming at V came to 0 bases and at J to 4 bases, leaving 6 bases not matched to a gene. Germline-derived CDR1 and CDR2 are MGHRA and YSYEKL. CDR3 loop: CASSQEPTGGGTEAFF. The CDR3, as DNA: TGCGCCAGCAGCCAAGAGCCGACAGGGGGTGGCACTGAAGCTTTCTTT.

This clone came up many times. The chain is built from TRBV10-2 and TRBJ1-5; 8 positions agree with TRBD1. Germline CDR1 is WSHSY and CDR2 is SAAADI. V lost 8 bases to trimming and J lost 7 bases; unmatched junction nucleotides: 7. This CDR3 region has 13 residues. CDR3 sequence (DNA): TGCGCCAGCGCAGGGGGCTGGGGACAGCCCCAGCATTTT. This codes for CASAGGWGQPQHF.

The chain uses TRBV9 and TRBJ1-1, with D possibly TRBD1 on 5 matching bases. In germline, CDR1 is SGDLS, CDR2 YYNGEE. This CDR3 has 15 residues. V dropped 0 bases and J dropped 3 bases, with 12 bases sitting between them. CDR3 residues: CASSVVRSRDTEAFF. The CDR3 coding sequence is TGTGCCAGCAGCGTAGTCAGATCCAGGGACACTGAAGCTTTCTTT.

The gene calls are TRBV3-1 (or the pseudogene TRBV3-2) and TRBJ2-1; 15 bases agree with TRBD2. CDR3 length: 16 residues. Losses at the gene ends were 1 base for V and 10 bases for J; bases not matched to a gene: 5. CDR1 and CDR2 from the germline V gene are LGHDT and YNNKEL (reference sequence). The CDR3 reads CASSQAGLAGGHEQFF. The CDR3 DNA sequence: TGTGCCAGCAGCCAAGCAGGACTAGCGGGGGGGCACGAGCAGTTCTTC.

V and J are TRBV12-3 or TRBV12-4 and TRBJ1-2; the D is unclear. Trimming cost V 5 bases and J 6 bases, with 13 bases left between them. CDR3 length: 13 amino acids. In nucleotides, the CDR3 is TGTGCCAGCAGTCCCTTTCCCGGGAATGGCTACACCTTC. Protein product: CASSPFPGNGYTF.

This clone occurred once. The V call is TRBV5-5, the J call TRBJ1-5; 11 bases are a match to TRBD1. V was pared by 2 bases and J by 1 base, with 11 bases of the junction left unmatched. The germline V gene has CDR1 SGHKS and CDR2 YYEKEE (reference sequence). The CDR3 is 19 amino acids. CDR3 nucleotide sequence: TGTGCCAGCAGCTTCCGGACAGGGGGCGGTTTTGCGAGCAATCAGCCCCAGCATTTT. Protein: CASSFRTGGGFASNQPQHF.